This T cell receptor beta chain was sequenced for a study of shared clonotypes between healthy human individuals. This clone was detected once. Its antigen remains unidentified. CD45RO-negative, CCR7-positively selected cells formed the naive CD8 fraction, excluding terminally differentiated effector memory CD45RA+ cells. The donor population consisted of healthy HIV-negative adults with no recent acute infections or vaccinations. Whole-study results and caveats: As a rule, naive subsets had a larger estimated richness than memory subsets. Sampling included only blood; tissue repertoires likely differ.

The test was conducted at deep level. The data were produced by immunoSEQ multiplex PCR, yet TCRdb's version contains in-frame clones alone and is incomplete. The sample comprises more than 2 million clones, roughly 93% of which are singletons, and around 1.7% rests with the top ten. This CDR3 is built from 14 residues. Germline-derived CDR1 and CDR2 are MDHEN and SYDVKM. The ends were cut back, 11 bases at V and 1 base at J, with 15 bases in the middle. The source is a man younger than 35 in good health. Some clones in this sample may be carry-over from other donors' samples. The chain joins TRBV28 to TRBJ1-5; D perhaps matches TRBD1 (5 bases). The sequencing sample was made of naive CD8+ T cells from PBMCs. The CDR3 reads CAAGGPSSNQPQHF. The CDR3 region has the DNA TGTGCCGCCGGGGGTCCGTCCAGCAATCAGCCCCAGCATTTT.